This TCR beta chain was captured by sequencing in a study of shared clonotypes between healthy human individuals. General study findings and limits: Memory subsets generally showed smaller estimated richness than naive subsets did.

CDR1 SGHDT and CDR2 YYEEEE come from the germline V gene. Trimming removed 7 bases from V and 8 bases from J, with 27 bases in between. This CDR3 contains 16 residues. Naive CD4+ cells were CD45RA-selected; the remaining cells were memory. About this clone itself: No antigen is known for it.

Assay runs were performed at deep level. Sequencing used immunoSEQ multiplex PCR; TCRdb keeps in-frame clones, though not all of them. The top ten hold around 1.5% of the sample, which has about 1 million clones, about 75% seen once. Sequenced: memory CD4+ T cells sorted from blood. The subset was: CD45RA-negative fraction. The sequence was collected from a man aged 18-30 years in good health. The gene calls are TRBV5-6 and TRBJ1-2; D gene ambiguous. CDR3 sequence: CASDPRRVPSRRGYTF. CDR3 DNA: TGTGCCAGCGACCCACGGCGGGTCCCCTCCAGGAGGGGCTACACCTTC.